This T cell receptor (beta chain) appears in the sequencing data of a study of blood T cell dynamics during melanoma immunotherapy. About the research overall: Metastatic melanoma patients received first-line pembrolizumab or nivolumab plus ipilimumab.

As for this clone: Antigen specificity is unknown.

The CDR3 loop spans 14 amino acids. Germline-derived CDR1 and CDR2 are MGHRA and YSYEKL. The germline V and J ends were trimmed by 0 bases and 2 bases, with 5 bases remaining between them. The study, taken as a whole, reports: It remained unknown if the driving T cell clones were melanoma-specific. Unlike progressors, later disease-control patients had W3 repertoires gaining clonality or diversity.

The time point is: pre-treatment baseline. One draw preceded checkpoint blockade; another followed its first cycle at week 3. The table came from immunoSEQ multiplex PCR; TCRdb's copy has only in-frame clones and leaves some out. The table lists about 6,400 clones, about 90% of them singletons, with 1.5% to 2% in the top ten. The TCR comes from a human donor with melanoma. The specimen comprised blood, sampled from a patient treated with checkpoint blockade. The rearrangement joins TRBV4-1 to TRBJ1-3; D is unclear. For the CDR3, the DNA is TGCGCCAGCAGCCAAGAACGAACTGGAAACACCATATATTTT. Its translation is CASSQERTGNTIYF.